These T cell receptor beta chains were read from a single sample in a study of T-cell memory formation after mild COVID-19. TCRdb re-called the 5' RACE reads with MiXCR, one entry per CDR3 protein. The profile covers roughly 480,000 distinct CDR3 sequences, with about 23% appearing a single time and approximately 12% taken by the ten largest. The sequencing input was PBMCs or a T cell subset sorted from them (not recorded which). These receptors were obtained from an adult woman who had mild COVID-19 (a few samples of this study predate the infection). Cell type and time point are not known. CDR3s include the opening cysteine and the closing phenylalanine or tryptophan. D genes are given only for firm matches.

NA	TRBV4-2	CASREGGRRMDEQFF
NA	TRBV4-1	CASSQDMVISYEQYF
NA	TRBV7-9	CASSSRAPPGNTEAFF
NA	TRBV7-9	CASPQRDTGELFF
NA	TRBV5-6	CASSLVLETQYF
NA	TRBV25-1	CASSESYTDTQYF
NA	TRBV4-1	CASSQGTALFYEQYF
NA	TRBV5-1	CASSLERVGELFF
NA	TRBV7-6	CASSSLGRGPYNEQFF
NA	TRBV14	CASSQETAFYGYTF
TRBD2	TRBV7-3	CASSSGLAGGPSGEQFF
NA	TRBV7-9	CASSPAGAGFGKNIQYF
TRBD1	TRBV12-3/TRBV12-4	CASSLMDRAYEQYF
NA	TRBV7-3	CASSHDRNGGQFF
NA	TRBV7-2	CASSPQDFEQFF
TRBD1	TRBV12-3/TRBV12-4	CASSMGTGGSSSTDTQYF
NA	TRBV9	CASSATGEDTQYF
TRBD1	TRBV5-1	CASSLVPPGQDTYEQYF
TRBD2	TRBV5-4	CASSARLAGETQYF
TRBD2	TRBV6-1	CASSERVGTSYNEQFF
NA	TRBV29-1	CSADIVYGYTF
NA	TRBV27	CASSLGVAYNEQFF
TRBD2	TRBV10-3	CAIWTSGRAPPFF
TRBD1	TRBV7-9	CASSPPWGDRGGAFF
NA	TRBV7-2	CASSLATGPDEQFF
NA	TRBV7-6	CASSFQGTDTQYF
NA	TRBV6-5	CASSYSGATGSGMNTEAFF
TRBD1	TRBV6-5	CASRDPGTGVGYTF
NA	TRBV29-1	CSAKTAPSYEQYF
NA	TRBV29-1	CSVYFSGLGIAQYF
NA	TRBV15	CATREGSTYEQYF
NA	TRBV15	CATSKEFAHTDTQYF
TRBD2	TRBV20-1	CSARGGLGKETQYF
TRBD1	TRBV7-6	CASSETTGTGYEQYF
TRBD1	TRBV7-6	CASSLRTGRGNEQFF
TRBD2	TRBV10-3	CAISDSGTSASYEQYF
NA	TRBV4-1	CASSRSQGFAYEQYF